The 20 T cell receptor beta chains below come from one sample, sequenced in a study of T cell responses to AZD1222 COVID-19 vaccine. Only in-frame clones appear in the TCRdb table, and some are missing; sequencing was by immunoSEQ multiplex PCR. The data contain some 180,000 clones, around 90% of them singletons. The starting material was peripheral blood, obtained 28 days after the second AZD1222 dose. The receptors originated from an adult who received the AZD1222 COVID-19 vaccine.

The gene calls are TRBV9 and TRBJ1-5; unclear D gene. The CDR3 consists of 13 residues. Germline V gene data show CDR1 as SGDLS and CDR2 as YYNGEE. V was shortened by 3 bases and J by 3 bases, with 7 bases between the two germline ends. In DNA, the CDR3 is TGTGCCAGCAGCGACGGAACCAATCAGCCCCAGCATTTT. This translates into CASSDGTNQPQHF.

V is TRBV7-8 and J is TRBJ2-7; 7 positions agree with TRBD1. The CDR3 has 14 residues. Germline CDR1 and CDR2: SGHVS and FQNEAQ. Trimming took 4 bases from V and 2 from J; bases not matched to a gene: 5. This chain's CDR3 is CASSSRTGTYEQYF. In nucleotides, the CDR3 is TGTGCCAGCAGCTCAAGGACAGGTACCTACGAGCAGTACTTC.

The V and J genes are TRBV6-1 and TRBJ1-5; D possibly corresponds to TRBD1 (5 bases). This CDR3 region has 18 residues. The ends were cut back, 4 bases at V and 2 bases at J, with 21 bases in the middle. Germline V lookup: CDR1 MNHNS, CDR2 SASEGT. The CDR3 nucleotides read TGTGCCAGCAGTGTCTGGCAGGGTAGTGAATTGGGCAATCAGCCCCAGCATTTT. It yields the protein CASSVWQGSELGNQPQHF.

The gene calls are TRBV6-4 and TRBJ1-6, with D unresolved. The CDR3 is 13 amino acids. Trimming removed 4 bases at V and 9 bases at J, with 10 bases between. In germline, CDR1 is MRHNA, CDR2 SNTAGT. CDR3 amino acids: CASSGQPGSPLHF. The CDR3 DNA is TGTGCCAGCAGTGGGCAACCGGGTTCACCCCTCCACTTT.

The V and J genes are TRBV27 and TRBJ1-2, with D possibly TRBD1 on 6 matching bases. The germline CDR1 and CDR2 sequences are MNHEY and SMNVEV (reference sequence). V lost 1 base, J lost 4 bases, and 16 bases lay in between. The CDR3 runs to 16 residues. The CDR3 nucleotides are TGTGCCAGCAGTTTATTGGCAGGGGCCCCTCCCTATGGCTACACCTTC. Protein sequence: CASSLLAGAPPYGYTF.

V is TRBV30 and J is TRBJ1-4; D ambiguous. The V gene's germline CDR1 is GTSNPN and CDR2 SVGIG (reference sequence). The CDR3 has 15 residues. V was pared by 1 base and J by 15 bases, with 24 bases between. The CDR3 sequence is CAWSDLPGPKKMVFF. CDR3 sequence (DNA): TGTGCCTGGAGTGACCTACCGGGCCCGAAGAAAATGGTGTTTTTT.

The V and J genes are TRBV30 and TRBJ1-3, with TRBD1 identical over 8 bases. CDR3 length: 13 amino acids. Losses at the gene ends were 5 bases for V and 3 bases for J; bases not matched to a gene: 3. In germline, CDR1 is GTSNPN, CDR2 SVGIG (reference sequence). CDR3 nucleotide sequence: TGTGCCTGGGCAGGGGGCTATGGAAACACCATATATTTT. It translates to CAWAGGYGNTIYF.

The V and J genes are TRBV30 and TRBJ2-2; D remains ambiguous. The CDR3 spans 14 residues. V was pared by 5 bases and J by 7 bases, with 17 bases between. Germline-derived CDR1 and CDR2 are GTSNPN and SVGIG (reference sequence). CDR3 sequence: CAWDALGLGGELFF. The CDR3 DNA sequence: TGTGCCTGGGACGCCCTGGGTTTGGGCGGGGAGCTGTTTTTT.

This chain uses TRBV3-1 (or the pseudogene TRBV3-2) with TRBJ1-4; the D gene is possibly TRBD1 (5 bases). V gave up 4 bases and J gave up 4 bases, with 10 bases separating them. This CDR3 has 14 amino acids. Germline V gene data show CDR1 as LGHDT and CDR2 as YNNKEL (reference sequence). The CDR3 region is CASSPEGINEKLFF. CDR3 nucleotide sequence: TGTGCCAGCAGCCCGGAGGGGATTAATGAAAAACTGTTTTTT.

This clone was observed once. The rearrangement links TRBV27 to TRBJ1-2; 10 bases are a match to TRBD1. The CDR3 sequence is 15 residues long. Germline V gene lookup returns CDR1 MNHEY and CDR2 SMNVEV (reference sequence). The J segment lost 2 bases and the V segment lost 5 bases, leaving 5 bases of the junction unmatched. The CDR3 bases are TGTGCCAGCAGTCTCCGGGACAGGGGAAACTATGGCTACACCTTC. This sequence encodes CASSLRDRGNYGYTF.

The CDR3 is CASSQVHSGRSGELFF. The CDR3 DNA sequence: TGTGCCAGCAGCCAAGTGCATAGCGGGAGGTCCGGGGAGCTGTTTTTT. This sequence joins TRBV3-1 (or the pseudogene TRBV3-2) and TRBJ2-2; TRBD2 aligns across 10 bases. CDR3 length equals 16 residues. The germline gives CDR1 LGHDT, CDR2 YNNKEL (reference sequence). Trimming removed 1 base from V and 6 bases from J; junction bases left unmatched: 5.

This clone was seen a single time. The chain combines TRBV2 with TRBJ2-2; D perhaps matches TRBD2 (5 bases). The CDR3 covers 14 residues. Trimming took 2 bases from V and 5 from J, leaving 9 bases between them. Looked up from germline, CDR1 is SNHLY and CDR2 is FYNNEI. CDR3 DNA sequence: TGTGCCAGCAGTGAATTGAGGGATACCGGGGAGCTGTTTTTT. Translating it yields CASSELRDTGELFF.

This chain connects TRBV28 to TRBJ1-1; possibly TRBD1 for D (6 bases). CDR1 is MDHEN, CDR2 SYDVKM, per germline. V dropped 7 bases and J dropped 5 bases, with 14 bases sitting between them. The CDR3 contains 13 residues. In DNA, the CDR3 is TGTGCCAGCACCTCCACAGGGAGGACTGAAGCTTTCTTT. Translated, it gives CASTSTGRTEAFF.

The rearrangement uses TRBV11-2 and TRBJ2-2; D is unresolved. Germline V gene data show CDR1 as SGHAT and CDR2 as FQNNGV. V was trimmed by 4 bases and J by 4 bases, leaving 13 bases between them. The CDR3 has 15 amino acids. CDR3: CASSWSQYGTGELFF. CDR3 nucleotide sequence: TGTGCCAGCAGCTGGAGTCAGTATGGCACCGGGGAGCTGTTTTTT.

This chain joins TRBV28 and TRBJ1-4, with unresolved D. This CDR3 region has 14 residues. Germline V lookup: CDR1 MDHEN, CDR2 SYDVKM. Trimming took 2 bases from V and 8 from J, leaving 12 bases between them. The CDR3 DNA is TGTGCCAGCAGTTTAGGACCAACCGGAGAAAAACTGTTTTTT. Its translation: CASSLGPTGEKLFF. Complete variable domain (other parts from reference TRBV28 and TRBJ1-4): DVKVTQSSRYLVKRTGEKVFLECVQDMDHENMFWYRQDPGLGLRLIYFSYDVKMKEKGDIPEGYSVSREKKERFSLILESASTNQTSMYLCASSLGPTGEKLFFGSGTQLSVL.

This clone is a singleton in its sample. The chain has TRBV5-1 and TRBJ2-4, with TRBD1 matching over 9 bases. The germline V gene has CDR1 SGHRS and CDR2 YFSETQ. The CDR3 runs 20 residues. The V segment lost 0 bases and the J segment 2 bases; nucleotides outside the gene matches: 15. CDR3 protein: CASSLGDRENAFRTKNIQYF. Here the CDR3 DNA reads TGCGCCAGCAGCTTGGGGGACAGGGAGAATGCTTTTCGCACCAAAAACATTCAGTACTTC.

This clone was detected only once. This chain links TRBV12-3 or TRBV12-4 with TRBJ1-2; D is perhaps TRBD1 (6 bases). V was pared by 5 bases and J by 3 bases, with 7 bases between. This CDR3 contains 12 residues. The CDR3 sequence: CASSTGHYGYTF. For the CDR3, the DNA is TGTGCCAGCAGTACAGGGCACTATGGCTACACCTTC.

This clone has just a few counts. The genes are TRBV5-1 and TRBJ2-2, with D tentatively TRBD1 or TRBD2 (5 bases each). Trimming removed 0 bases at V and 5 bases at J, with 11 bases between. Germline V gene lookup returns CDR1 SGHRS and CDR2 YFSETQ. The CDR3 consists of 15 residues. The CDR3 loop reads CASSLGGTYTGELFF. The CDR3 DNA sequence: TGCGCCAGCAGCTTGGGGGGGACGTATACCGGGGAGCTGTTTTTT.

The chain is built from TRBV7-9 and TRBJ2-7, with 9 bases lining up with TRBD1. Germline assignment: CDR1 SEHNR and CDR2 FQNEAQ (reference sequence). V shed 0 bases, J shed 1 base, and the junction held 1 base outside the gene matches. The CDR3 is 15 residues long. CDR3: CASSLAGTGSYEQYF. DNA for the CDR3: TGTGCCAGCAGCTTAGCCGGGACAGGGTCCTACGAGCAGTACTTC.

In this sample, this clone turned up once. The chain uses TRBV5-1 and TRBJ1-3, with TRBD1 as a possible D gene (5 bases). Looked up from germline, CDR1 is SGHRS and CDR2 is YFSETQ. V was clipped by 0 bases and J by 0 bases, with 10 bases between them. The CDR3 is 16 residues long. For the CDR3, the DNA is TGCGCCAGCAGCTTGGACAGGTCGAGCTCTGGAAACACCATATATTTT. Its translation: CASSLDRSSSGNTIYF.